Below, 13 T cell receptor beta chains from the same sample are listed, as sequenced in a study of cytomegalovirus exposure and HLA in healthy donors. It was with 60 Vbeta and 13 Jbeta primers that the PCR ran. Only in-frame clones appear in the TCRdb table, and some are missing; sequencing was by immunoSEQ multiplex PCR. This sample has about 140,000 clones; over 60% occur once, and the top ten carry around 1.5%. Material: PBMCs. These TCRs come from a female donor in good health and CMV-seronegative.

V and J are TRBV7-8 and TRBJ1-1, with D unresolved. Trimming removed 5 bases at V and 0 bases at J, with 16 bases between. Germline assignment: CDR1 SGHVS and CDR2 FQNEAQ. This CDR3 has 16 residues. The CDR3 coding sequence is TGTGCCAGCAGCCCTCCCTTGGACTGGGTGAACACTGAAGCTTTCTTT. It translates to CASSPPLDWVNTEAFF.

The CDR3 region is CASSQNRGSGGGYNEQFF. The DNA for the CDR3 is TGTGCCAGCAGCCAAAACCGGGGTAGCGGGGGGGGGTACAATGAGCAGTTCTTC. The chain carries TRBV4-2 and TRBJ2-1, with TRBD2 identical over 11 bases. The length of the CDR3 is 18 residues. CDR1 LGHNA and CDR2 YNFKEQ come from the germline V gene. V shed 2 bases, J shed 4 bases, and the junction held 10 bases outside the gene matches.

CDR3 bases: TGTGCCAGCAGTTCACCCGGGACTTCGAACACCGGGGAGCTGTTTTTT. It encodes CASSSPGTSNTGELFF. This rearrangement joins TRBV27 to TRBJ2-2, with D possibly TRBD2 on 6 matching bases. The CDR3 is 16 amino acids. Per germline, CDR1 MNHEY and CDR2 SMNVEV (reference sequence). Trimming shortened V by 4 bases and J by 0 bases, and 12 bases separated the two germline ends.

The chain uses TRBV11-3 and TRBJ2-7, with 14 bases aligning to TRBD2. The CDR3 runs 16 residues. With V trimmed by 3 bases and J by 3 bases, 4 bases remained unmatched. CDR1 SGHNT and CDR2 YENEEA come from the germline V gene. The chain's CDR3 is CASSFPGLAGGYEQYF. The CDR3 region has the DNA TGTGCCAGCAGCTTCCCAGGACTAGCGGGAGGCTACGAGCAGTACTTC.

This clone was recorded a few times. The chain uses TRBV11-2 and TRBJ1-3; possibly TRBD1 for D (5 bases). Trimming stripped 5 bases from V and 3 bases from J, with 11 bases between. This CDR3 comprises 14 residues. The germline gives CDR1 SGHAT, CDR2 FQNNGV. The CDR3 DNA sequence: TGTGCCAGCAGCCGAGCGACAGATGGAAACACCATATATTTT. Its translation is CASSRATDGNTIYF. Variable domain in full (rest from reference TRBV11-2 and TRBJ1-3): EAGVAQSPRYKIIEKRQSVAFWCNPISGHATLYWYQQILGQGPKLLIQFQNNGVVDDSQLPKDRFSAERLKGVDSTLKIQPAKLEDSAVYLCASSRATDGNTIYFGEGSWLTVV.

This clone was picked up one time. This chain connects TRBV7-9 to TRBJ2-1; 10 bases map to TRBD2. This CDR3 region has 15 residues. Per germline, CDR1 SEHNR and CDR2 FQNEAQ (reference sequence). With V trimmed by 4 bases and J by 4 bases, 4 bases remained unmatched. The CDR3 DNA is TGTGCCAGCAGCTATACTAGCGGGGAGTACAATGAGCAGTTCTTC. Translating gives CASSYTSGEYNEQFF.

The chain uses TRBV29-1 and TRBJ2-3, with D possibly matching TRBD2 (7 bases). This CDR3 contains 15 residues. V was pared by 7 bases and J by 1 base, with 18 bases between. CDR1 and CDR2 from the germline V gene are SQVTM and ANQGSEA. The CDR3 DNA follows: TGCAGCGCCCGAGGGGGGGCAGGGGGCACAGATACGCAGTATTTT. Protein: CSARGGAGGTDTQYF.

This chain links TRBV6-6 with TRBJ1-1, with D possibly TRBD1 on 6 matching bases. The CDR3 covers 14 residues. CDR1 is MNHNY and CDR2 is SVGAGI in the germline V gene (reference sequence). The ends were cut back, 2 bases at V and 9 bases at J, with 16 bases in the middle. CDR3 nucleotide sequence: TGTGCCAGCAGTTACGGACAGCATGATAATAAAGCTTTCTTT. Amino acid sequence: CASSYGQHDNKAFF.

The chain links TRBV1 to TRBJ1-3. TRBV1 has pseudogene status. The CDR3 is 16 residues long. The CDR3 sequence: CTSSQACAGGLEREDF. The CDR3 region has the DNA TGCACCAGCAGCCAAGCATGTGCGGGAGGGCTTGAGAGGGAGGATTTT.

The CDR3 sequence: CASSQYIRGETATNEKLFF. The CDR3 DNA sequence: TGTGCCAGCAGCCAATATATCCGGGGAGAAACGGCAACTAATGAAAAACTGTTTTTT. This sequence joins TRBV14 and TRBJ1-4; D ambiguous. Trimming removed 2 bases at V and 0 bases at J, with 19 bases between. CDR1 and CDR2 (germline): SGHDN, FVKESK. This CDR3 is built from 19 residues.

This clone was observed a handful of times. The V call is TRBV16, the J call TRBJ2-7, with a weak D call TRBD1 (6 bases). The CDR3 length is 15 residues. V shed 3 bases and J shed 5 bases, with 17 bases lying between them. Germline lookup yields CDR1 KGHSY and CDR2 FQNENV. The CDR3 nucleotides are TGTGCCAGCAGCCAGTTTTACAGGGCTGACAACGAGCAGTACTTC. Its translation: CASSQFYRADNEQYF.

The rearrangement links TRBV6-5 to TRBJ2-3; D is possibly TRBD1 (6 bases). Deletions cut 2 bases from V and 0 bases from J, with 12 bases between. The germline gives CDR1 MNHEY, CDR2 SVGAGI. The CDR3 loop spans 16 amino acids. The DNA of the CDR3 is TGTGCCAGCAGTTACGCCAGGGGCTCTAGCACAGATACGCAGTATTTT. Translated: CASSYARGSSTDTQYF.

The CDR3 DNA follows: TGTGCCACCCCGCCCCGGGGAGCAGGGGCCAAAACTGAAGCTTTCTTT. Its translation is CATPPRGAGAKTEAFF. The chain couples TRBV11-2 to TRBJ1-1; a weak D match, TRBD1 (6 bases). Deletions cut 10 bases from V and 5 bases from J, with 26 bases between. CDR1 SGHAT and CDR2 FQNNGV come from the germline V gene. This CDR3 has 16 residues.